The clone carrying this T cell receptor beta chain appeared a single time. Its specificity is unknown. V was pared by 2 bases and J by 6 bases, with 10 bases between. Germline V gene lookup returns CDR1 MNHNY and CDR2 SVGAGI (reference sequence). The CDR3 is 13 amino acids. The libraries were made with immunoSEQ v3. Method: immunoSEQ multiplex PCR; TCRdb's copy keeps in-frame clones and lacks some. This table holds some 15,000 clones, roughly 83% found once. This specimen belongs to a study of TIL therapy for anti-PD-1-resistant metastatic lung cancer. Overall study context: Tumors were harvested before any PD-1/PD-L1 blockade. Median tumor mutation burden was under 1.9 mutations per megabase. Whole-study findings and limits: Treatment-naive, never-smoker and oncogene-addicted patients were overrepresented in this highly selected cohort.

As for time point: pre-treatment sample, taken before nivolumab and TIL therapy. Enrollment ran from October 2017 to January 2020. This chain connects TRBV6-6 to TRBJ1-1; the D is unclear. The source was blood, collected at baseline. This receptor was taken from a person aged 25-80 years with non-small cell lung cancer. DNA of the CDR3: TGTGCCAGCAGTTACGTCTGGGGAGCTGAAGCTTTCTTT. Protein product: CASSYVWGAEAFF.